Each of the 20 T cell receptor beta chains below was sequenced from the same sample in a study of tumor-infiltrating lymphocytes in primary liver carcinoma (dated by TCRdb to the late 2010s). Blood RNA was extracted from unsorted whole blood using TRIzol reagent, and germline DNA was obtained with the DNeasy Blood & Tissue kit. These reads were obtained on an Illumina HiSeq 2500. TCRbeta-specific cDNA was reverse-transcribed from roughly 500 ng total RNA using a constant-region primer and ProtoScript II reverse transcriptase. Construction of the TCRbeta libraries relied on three nested rounds of multiplex PCR, following a slightly modified ARM-PCR procedure. The first two PCR rounds used multiplex TRBV1-TRBV30 forward primers with a Cbeta reverse primer, each for roughly 10 cycles. TCRdb trimmed public reads at Q25 via fastp, called clones via MiXCR and kept in-frame beta chains. Rows with one shared CDR3 protein collapse into an entry with the most common genes and DNA. The table for this sample lists approximately 320,000 distinct CDR3 sequences; around three fifths of them were counted only once. The ten largest clones represent approximately 15% of the sample.

Input material: peripheral blood. The receptors come from a woman in her thirties with primary liver carcinoma and hepatitis B virus infection.

As concerns this clonotype: A read error may produce the germline difference seen at one junction end. This chain links TRBV5-4 with TRBJ2-6; tentative D call: TRBD1 (5 bases). Germline CDR1 SGHNT, CDR2 YYREEE (reference sequence). The CDR3 has 16 amino acids. The CDR3: CASSPPQSFGANVLTF. In DNA form, the CDR3 reads TGTGCCAGCAGCCCCCCTCAATCCTTTGGGGCCAACGTCCTGACTTTT.

The count of this clonotype is one. With a much larger clone just one base away, this may be a read error. This rearrangement joins TRBV29-1 to TRBJ2-1, with D maybe TRBD2 (5 bases). Germline lookup yields CDR1 SQVTM and CDR2 ANQGSEA. The CDR3 loop spans 16 amino acids. As DNA, the CDR3 is TGCAACGTTGACTTCCTTCGAGGGAGCTCCTACAATGAGCAGTTCTTC. Protein sequence: CNVDFLRGSSYNEQFF.

Comment on this clonotype: One base away lies a much larger clone, so this may be a sequencing read error. This chain joins TRBV7-9 and TRBJ2-2; D is unclear. The CDR3 contains 13 residues. Germline V gene sequence: CDR1 SEHNR, CDR2 FQNEAQ (reference sequence). CDR3 sequence reads: CVSSPVDSGELFF. Written as DNA, the CDR3 is TGTGTCAGCAGCCCTGTCGACTCCGGGGAGCTGTTTTTT.

Written as DNA, the CDR3 is TGTGCCAGCAGCAAGACCAATTGCGGGGGCGACGAGCAGTACGTC. As protein: CASSKTNCGGDEQYV. V is TRBV21-1 and J is TRBJ2-7; TRBD1, the D gene given by the table, was not confirmed from the DNA. TRBV21-1 corresponds to a pseudogene. The length of the CDR3 is 15 residues.

Details on this clonotype: A much larger clone differs from this one at a single base, so this may be a read error. The chain couples TRBV6-5 to TRBJ2-7; no definite D call. Per the germline V gene, CDR1 is MNHEY and CDR2 is SVGAGI. This CDR3 spans 13 amino acids. The CDR3 sequence is CAGSSPQNYEQYF. Here the CDR3 DNA reads TGTGCCGGCAGTTCCCCTCAGAACTACGAGCAGTACTTC.

Note on this clonotype: An end of the junction does not agree with germline; a read error may underlie this. The V call is TRBV7-8, the J call TRBJ1-5, with D perhaps TRBD1 (6 bases). CDR3 size: 14 residues. Germline loops: CDR1 SGHVS, CDR2 FQNEAQ. The CDR3 region has the DNA TGTGTCAGCAGCTTAGGAGGGACACCCCAGTCCCAGCATTTT. Its translation: CVSSLGGTPQSQHF. The full variable domain, its missing parts supplied by reference TRBV7-8 and TRBJ1-5, is GAGVSQSPRYKVAKRGQDVALRCDPISGHVSLFWYQQALGQGPEFLTYFQNEAQLDKSGLPSDRFFAERPEGSVSTLKIQRTQQEDSAVYLCVSSLGGTPQSQHFGDGTRLSIL.

This clonotype appeared a few times. V usage is TRBV28 and J usage is TRBJ2-7, with D possibly matching TRBD1 (5 bases). The CDR3 has 14 residues. Per germline, CDR1 MDHEN and CDR2 SYDVKM. With 6 bases removed from V and 4 bases from J, the gap between germline ends came to 16 bases. This chain's CDR3 is CASSPIDRRYEQYF. The CDR3 DNA sequence: TGTGCCAGCAGCCCTATAGACAGAAGGTACGAGCAGTACTTC.

Comments on this clonotype: A read error may explain this, as a much larger clone is one base away. This chain links TRBV29-1 with TRBJ2-2; D is undetermined. The CDR3 spans 11 residues. The V gene's germline CDR1 is SQVTM and CDR2 ANQGSEA. V lost 3 bases to trimming and J lost 4 bases, with 3 bases between them. CDR3 nucleotide sequence: TGCAGCGTTGACAGCACCGGGGAGCTGTTTTTT. Its translation is CSVDSTGELFF.

This clonotype occurred a few times. V gene TRBV30 combines with J gene TRBJ2-7, with TRBD1 identical over 7 bases. The CDR3 sequence is 14 residues long. Unmatched junction bases numbered 7, after V lost 2 bases and J lost 3 bases. CDR1 is GTSNPN, CDR2 SVGIG, per germline (reference sequence). The CDR3 here is CAWSPGHRGYEQYF. The CDR3 DNA sequence: TGTGCCTGGAGTCCCGGTCACAGGGGCTACGAGCAGTACTTC.

The chain combines TRBV4-2 with TRBJ2-5; 8 bases map to TRBD1. The CDR3 totals 14 residues. Germline loops: CDR1 LGHNA, CDR2 YNFKEQ. The junction had 7 bases not matched to a gene; V was cut back by 4 bases and J by 6 bases. The CDR3 sequence is CASSPGTGSQTQYF. Here the CDR3 DNA reads TGTGCCAGCAGCCCCGGGACAGGTAGTCAGACCCAGTACTTC.

The chain is built from TRBV4-1 and TRBJ2-1; D uncertain. Deletions cut 0 bases from V and 6 bases from J, with 15 bases between. CDR1 and CDR2 (germline): MGHRA, YSYEKL. CDR3 length equals 16 residues. The CDR3 loop is CASSQDLATRSNEQFF. CDR3 DNA sequence: TGCGCCAGCAGCCAAGACCTGGCTACGAGGTCCAATGAGCAGTTCTTC.

This clonotype was detected only a few times. One end of the junction is discordant with germline, which a read error may explain. The V gene is TRBV11-2, the J gene TRBJ1-2; D is perhaps TRBD1 (5 bases). This CDR3 has 13 amino acids. CDR1 and CDR2 from the germline V gene are SGHAT and FQNNGV. The CDR3 DNA reads TGTGTCAGCAGCTTCAACGGGGACTATGGCTACACCTTT. Translation: CVSSFNGDYGYTF.

Only one count was recorded for this clonotype. Possible read error: a much larger clone is one base away. This chain uses TRBV12-3 or TRBV12-4 with TRBJ2-7; D not resolved. CDR3 size: 14 residues. V lost 3 bases, J lost 2 bases, and 11 bases lay in between. CDR3 in amino acids: CASSLRHLAYEQYF. The CDR3 DNA sequence: TGTGCCAGCAGTTTGAGACACCTAGCCTACGAGCAGTACTTC.

As concerns this clonotype: The germline gene is not matched at one end of the junction; a read error may be the cause. The CDR3 nucleotides are TGTGCCAGCAGTTTCTTCCATCGCTCCTGCAATGAGCAATTCTTC. Translated, it gives CASSFFHRSCNEQFF. This chain links TRBV12-3 or TRBV12-4 with TRBJ2-1; D uncertain. The CDR3 consists of 15 residues.

Remarks on this clonotype: The germline gene is not matched at one end of the junction; a read error may be the cause. The chain uses TRBV6-1 and TRBJ2-2; D could derive from TRBD1 or TRBD2 (6 bases each). This CDR3 is 19 amino acids long. CDR1 and CDR2 (germline): MNHNS, SASEGT. The CDR3 nucleotides read TGTGCCAGCAGTAAAACCCTTCCCGGGGGCGCAGCGAACACCGGGGAGCCGTTTTTT. The encoded protein is CASSKTLPGGAANTGEPFF.

Note on this clonotype: A much larger clonotype is one base distant, so this may be a read error. CDR3 amino acids: CTSRERAEKETQYF. In DNA form, the CDR3 reads TGTACCAGCAGGGAGCGGGCGGAAAAAGAGACCCAGTACTTC. This chain joins TRBV12-3 or TRBV12-4 and TRBJ2-5; a possible D gene is TRBD2 (6 bases). The CDR3 is made up of 14 amino acids.

This chain links TRBV2 with TRBJ1-3; D gene uncertain. V shed 6 bases and J shed 4 bases, with 7 bases lying between them. The CDR3 covers 12 residues. From germline, CDR1 is SNHLY and CDR2 FYNNEI. Written as DNA, the CDR3 is TGTGCCAGCAGGAACGTCGGAAACACCATATATTTT. As protein: CASRNVGNTIYF.

Many counts were recorded for this clonotype. The chain recombines TRBV6-6 with TRBJ2-5; D perhaps matches TRBD1 (7 bases). Germline assignment: CDR1 MNHNY and CDR2 SVGAGI (reference sequence). The germline V and J ends were trimmed by 7 bases and 7 bases, with 19 bases remaining between them. The CDR3 totals 14 residues. The CDR3 coding sequence is TGTGCCAGCAATGTCGGGGCAGGGGGAGGGACCCAGTACTTC. Translating it yields CASNVGAGGGTQYF.

The chain links TRBV14 to TRBJ2-1; D possibly corresponds to TRBD2 (6 bases). V was pared by 10 bases and J by 6 bases, with 19 bases between. The germline CDR1 and CDR2 sequences are SGHDN and FVKESK. The CDR3 spans 14 residues. The DNA for the CDR3 is TGTGCCACCAAGGGTGTGGGAGCGGGCAATGAGCAGTTCTTC. This gives the protein CATKGVGAGNEQFF.

Of note for this clonotype: A read error may be the cause here, since a much bigger clone is one base away. The gene calls are TRBV6-2 or TRBV6-3 and TRBJ1-5, with D tentatively TRBD1 (5 bases). CDR3 size: 14 residues. V lost 8 bases, J lost 3 bases, and 14 bases lay in between. The germline CDR1 and CDR2 sequences are MNHEY and SVGEGT. This CDR3 reads CASETETNNQPQHF. CDR3 nucleotides: TGTGCCAGCGAGACAGAAACGAACAATCAGCCCCAGCATTTT.